This T cell receptor beta chain was obtained from a study of CD8 T cells in ankylosing spondylitis. Comments on this clonotype: The antigen is undetermined. This could be a read error, since a much larger clone is one nucleotide away.

Findings of the study overall: Made up of under 10 highly homologous variants, a TCR beta motif appeared characteristic of ankylosing spondylitis blood. Disease-associated clones were CD8+ and fairly uncommon in peripheral blood. Matched synovial fluid from ankylosing spondylitis patients was reported to be enriched for disease-linked clones.

The TCR beta libraries were generated through quantitative 5'-RACE incorporating molecular barcodes. One entry per CDR3 protein, called by TCRdb with MiXCR from the 5' RACE reads. The table shows around 770,000 distinct CDR3 sequences, with about 10% occurring only once. The sample consisted of blood, either unsorted or a sorted T cell fraction (not recorded which). The TCR originated in a male donor with ankylosing spondylitis.

CDR3: CAISKSWDPNYGYTF. CDR3 DNA sequence: TGTGCCATCAGTAAGTCGTGGGATCCTAACTATGGCTACACCTTC. The chain has TRBV10-3 and TRBJ1-2; no clear D. CDR1 and CDR2 (germline): ENHRY, SYGVKD. The CDR3 extends over 15 amino acids.